This T cell receptor beta chain stems from a study of blood T cell repertoires in COVID-19. This clone came up a few times. While infection was still active, Seattle patients were enrolled and then followed longitudinally. The table came from immunoSEQ multiplex PCR; TCRdb's copy has only in-frame clones and leaves some out. The data contain some 110,000 clones, around 90% of them singletons. V was pared by 0 bases and J by 3 bases, with 3 bases of the junction left unmatched. The V gene's germline CDR1 is SGHRS and CDR2 YFSETQ. The CDR3 consists of 14 residues. The source of this sequence is a man aged 50-60 years with COVID-19, enrolled during active disease. The V call is TRBV5-1, the J call TRBJ2-7, with 7 positions matching TRBD1. The sample was peripheral blood. In DNA, the CDR3 is TGCGCCAGCAGCTTGGGCAGGGGGAACTACGAGCAGTACTTC. Translating gives CASSLGRGNYEQYF.